Listed below are T cell receptor beta chains from one sample, sequenced in a study of PD-L1 blockade in urothelial cancer. Measured with immunoSEQ multiplex PCR; TCRdb has only the in-frame clones, and not every one. The sample has roughly 56,000 clones, 70% to 90% seen once; the top ten hold roughly 22%. The sequenced sample was PBMCs, obtained around atezolizumab (anti-PD-L1) treatment. These receptors were obtained from a man aged 60 to 69 with urothelial cancer. The CDR3 runs from the conserved cysteine through the conserved F or W.

V	J	CDR3
TRBV18	TRBJ1-5	CASSPPNGEPQHF
TRBV30	TRBJ2-6	CAWNMAGSGANVLTF
TRBV29-1	TRBJ2-1	CSVDRGSRVVEQFF
TRBV5-1	TRBJ2-3	CASSPTTNPRLAGGRDTQYF
TRBV29-1	TRBJ2-1	CSVAASGTPGPYNEQFF
TRBV15	TRBJ1-1	CATSRGLREVAFF
TRBV14	TRBJ2-4	CASSLSPGQRRNIQYF
TRBV12-5	TRBJ1-6	CASGSAGKPNSPLHF
TRBV10-3	TRBJ2-5	CAISESSGGAKETQYF
TRBV6-1	TRBJ2-3	CASSETNRGLGGDTQYF
TRBV27	TRBJ2-5	CASSLFARGRGGLETQYF
TRBV9	TRBJ2-2	CASSVGRGAGTGELFF
TRBV19	TRBJ1-5	CASSKLIGTDRGNQPQHF
TRBV12-5	TRBJ2-1	CASGPGQGRDNEQFF
TRBV4-1	TRBJ2-2	CASSLLAGFGELFF
TRBV5-1	TRBJ1-3	CASSLGGLGNTIYF
TRBV19	TRBJ1-1	CASSTTGGVDTEAFF
TRBV5-1	TRBJ2-1	CASSFGTSGADEQFF
TRBV2	TRBJ2-7	CASSGSGAYYEQYF
TRBV4-1	TRBJ2-7	CASSQAGGMFYEQYF
TRBV11-2	TRBJ2-7	CASSLAGALTYEQYF
TRBV19	TRBJ1-2	CASSKEGDRGLFDYGYTF
TRBV6-5	TRBJ2-1	CASSSGQGYNEQFF
TRBV19	TRBJ1-4	CASSILAGTNEKLFF
TRBV6-1	TRBJ1-2	CASSESSQTYGYTF
TRBV30	TRBJ1-1	CAWSGRVPEAFF
TRBV7-2	TRBJ2-7	CASSPTHFDSYEQYF
TRBV7-7	TRBJ2-5	CASSLSQTQYF
TRBV18	TRBJ1-5	CASSPQGYNQPQHF
TRBV19	TRBJ2-5	CASSQQTSLETQYF
TRBV7-3	TRBJ2-7	CASSPRPGHYEQYF
TRBV29-1	TRBJ2-4	CSVERLAGDFVKNIQYF